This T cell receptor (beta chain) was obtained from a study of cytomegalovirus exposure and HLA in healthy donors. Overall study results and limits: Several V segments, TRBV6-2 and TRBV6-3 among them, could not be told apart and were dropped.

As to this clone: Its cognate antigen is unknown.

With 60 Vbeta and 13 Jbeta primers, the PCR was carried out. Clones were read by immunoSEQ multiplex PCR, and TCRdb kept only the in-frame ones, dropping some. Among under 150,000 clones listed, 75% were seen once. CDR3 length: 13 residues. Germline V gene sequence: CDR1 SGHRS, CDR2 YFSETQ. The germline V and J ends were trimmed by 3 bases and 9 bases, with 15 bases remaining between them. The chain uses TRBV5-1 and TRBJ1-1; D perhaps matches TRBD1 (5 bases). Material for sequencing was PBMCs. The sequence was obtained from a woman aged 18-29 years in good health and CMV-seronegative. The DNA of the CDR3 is TGCGCCAGCAGCTCGACGCCGACAGATAAAGCTTTCTTT. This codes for CASSSTPTDKAFF. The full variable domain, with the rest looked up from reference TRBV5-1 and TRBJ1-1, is KAGVTQTPRYLIKTRGQQVTLSCSPISGHRSVSWYQQTPGQGLQFLFEYFSETQRNKGNFPGRFSGRQFSNSRSEMNVSTLELGDSALYLCASSSTPTDKAFFGQGTRLTVV.